Listed below are T cell receptor beta chains from one sample, sequenced in a study of blood T cell repertoires in COVID-19. Measured with immunoSEQ multiplex PCR; TCRdb has only the in-frame clones, and not every one. The data contain about 49,000 clones, approximately 86% of them singletons. The sample was peripheral blood. The origin of the receptors is a man aged 35-49 years with active COVID-19. Both conserved end residues are part of each CDR3. D genes are given only for firm matches. Some rows have no size entry. The others give once, few or many, or a class for an expanded clone.

J,D,size,V,DNA,CDR3
TRBJ1-3,-,-,TRBV30,TGTGCCTGGAGCTTAGGAGTCTCTGGAAACACCATATATTTT,CAWSLGVSGNTIYF
TRBJ2-1,-,-,TRBV13,TGTGCCAGCAGTCCTACCTTTTCCCCTTACAATGAGCAGTTCTTC,CASSPTFSPYNEQFF
TRBJ1-2,TRBD1,-,TRBV23-1,TGCGCCAGCAGTCAACGAACCGGGGACAGGTATGGCTACACCTTC,CASSQRTGDRYGYTF
TRBJ1-2,-,-,TRBV9,TGTGCCAGCAGCCCACGCCCTGGGACTGCTGGCTACACCTTC,CASSPRPGTAGYTF
TRBJ2-7,-,-,TRBV11-2,TGTGCCAGCAGCCCCCGACGACGGGACTACGAGCAGTACTTC,CASSPRRRDYEQYF
TRBJ2-2,TRBD1,-,TRBV7-8,TGTGCCAGCAGCTTAGCGCGGAGACAGGGGAACCCCGGGGAGCTGTTTTTT,CASSLARRQGNPGELFF
TRBJ2-1,TRBD2,-,TRBV15,TGTGCCACCAGCAGAGATCTAAGCGGGAGTAATGAGCAGTTCTTC,CATSRDLSGSNEQFF
TRBJ2-1,TRBD2,once,TRBV7-9,TGTGCCAGCAGCCCCACTAGCGGAAAGTACAATGAGCAGTTCTTC,CASSPTSGKYNEQFF
TRBJ2-1,TRBD1,-,TRBV24-1,TGTGCCACCAGTCACCGGGACAGGCAATACAATGAGCAGTTCTTC,CATSHRDRQYNEQFF
TRBJ2-7,TRBD1,-,TRBV18,TGTGCCAGCTCACAGGACAGGGTCTCCTACGAGCAGTACTTC,CASSQDRVSYEQYF
TRBJ1-2,-,-,TRBV19,TGTGCCAGTAGTATAATCGGAGATGGCTACACCTTC,CASSIIGDGYTF
TRBJ2-3,TRBD2,-,TRBV6-6,TGTGCCAGCAGTCTCCTACTAGCGGGAGGGACCGGAGATACGCAGTATTTT,CASSLLLAGGTGDTQYF
TRBJ2-7,TRBD2,once,TRBV5-6,TGTGCCAGCAGCCCCCTCCTAGCGGGAGGTCTCTCCGCCTACGAGCAGTACTTC,CASSPLLAGGLSAYEQYF
TRBJ2-7,-,-,TRBV6-1,TGTGCCAGCAGTGAAGCAGGAGTCCAGCAGTACTTC,CASSEAGVQQYF
TRBJ2-1,-,-,TRBV11-3,TGTGCCAGCAGCTTCAGTGAGGGACTTGAGCAGTTCTTC,CASSFSEGLEQFF
TRBJ1-2,TRBD1,-,TRBV3-1/TRBV3-2,TGTGCCAGCAGCCAAGATTTGGGACAGGGGGCGATAGGCTACACCTTC,CASSQDLGQGAIGYTF
TRBJ2-7,TRBD1,once,TRBV27,TGTGCCAGCAGTTTATCGGGACAGGGCCACTCCTACGAGCAGTACTTC,CASSLSGQGHSYEQYF
TRBJ2-7,TRBD2,-,TRBV6-5,TGTGCCAGCAACTTAGCGGAGCGGGGTTACGAGCAGTACTTC,CASNLAERGYEQYF
TRBJ2-3,TRBD2,-,TRBV4-1,TGCGCCAGCAGCCCCTTACTAGCGGGAGGGCGTTCGGATACGCAGTATTTT,CASSPLLAGGRSDTQYF
TRBJ2-7,-,-,TRBV28,TGTGCCAGCTACTACGCCGAACTTTATTACTTC,CASYYAELYYF
TRBJ2-3,TRBD2,-,TRBV27,TGTGCCAGCAGTATGCTAGCGGGAGAGGTAGGGTGGGATACGCAGTATTTT,CASSMLAGEVGWDTQYF
TRBJ2-1,TRBD2,-,TRBV5-1,TGCGCCAGCAGCTCCGGGTCGGGGGGACATGAGCAGTTCTTC,CASSSGSGGHEQFF
TRBJ2-3,TRBD2,-,TRBV19,TGTGCCAGTAGTCCCGCGATAGCGGGAGAGCCAGATACGCAGTATTTT,CASSPAIAGEPDTQYF
TRBJ2-5,-,-,TRBV19,TGTGCCACCGAATCCGGGCCTCGGGGGACCCAGTACTTC,CATESGPRGTQYF
TRBJ1-6,-,-,TRBV12-3/TRBV12-4,TGTGCCAGCAGTTTATGGGGAGGGTCACCCCTCCACTTT,CASSLWGGSPLHF
TRBJ2-1,-,-,TRBV11-1,TGTGCCAGCAGCTTAGTCGGGGTGAACGATGAGCAGTTCTTC,CASSLVGVNDEQFF
TRBJ2-1,TRBD2,-,TRBV29-1,TGCAGCGTTGGACTAGCGGGAGACGGTAATGAGCAGTTCTTC,CSVGLAGDGNEQFF
TRBJ1-2,-,-,TRBV30,TGTGCCTGGAGTGTACAACAGGCAGGGCCAACTAACTATGGCTACACCTTC,CAWSVQQAGPTNYGYTF
TRBJ1-2,-,-,TRBV9,TGTGCCAGCAGCGTAGCTACCGGACACGACTATGGCTACACCTTC,CASSVATGHDYGYTF
TRBJ1-3,-,-,TRBV21-1,TGTGCCAGCAGCAAAGTAGGTCAGGGAGGCTCTGGAAACACCATATATTTT,CASSKVGQGGSGNTIYF
TRBJ1-5,-,-,TRBV27,TGTGCCAGCAGCCGGAAACCTCCCTACGGGACAAGCAATCAGCCCCAGCATTTT,CASSRKPPYGTSNQPQHF
TRBJ1-6,TRBD1,-,TRBV5-4,TGTGCCAGCAGCCCTCGGACAGGGGCGACTCTCGGGAATTCACCCCTCCACTTT,CASSPRTGATLGNSPLHF
TRBJ1-1,-,-,TRBV13,TGTGCCAGCAGCCTACTAACCAGGAACACTGAAGCTTTCTTT,CASSLLTRNTEAFF
TRBJ2-7,-,few,TRBV6-5,TGTGCCAGCAGGAAATGGCAGGGAAACTCCTACGAGCAGTACTTC,CASRKWQGNSYEQYF
TRBJ2-7,TRBD2,-,TRBV7-9,TGTGCCAGCAGCTTAGCGGTGGGGACTAGCGGGAGGGAGTCCTACGAGCAGTACTTC,CASSLAVGTSGRESYEQYF
TRBJ2-7,TRBD2,few,TRBV6-1,TGTGCCAGCAGTGAATCGTATGGACTAGCGGTTGCGACGTACTTC,CASSESYGLAVATYF
TRBJ1-6,TRBD1,-,TRBV6-5,TGTGCCAGCACTCCGGGGGGACAGGGTTCACCCCTCCACTTT,CASTPGGQGSPLHF